These 17 T cell receptor beta chains were all obtained from the same sample, sequenced in a study of identical twins. TCRdb itself ran the 5' RACE reads through MiXCR, one entry per CDR3 protein. The sample has approximately 680,000 distinct CDR3 sequences; under 8.5% are singletons. These data were also filed under a second study, of yellow fever vaccine responses in identical twins.

Sequencing was performed on PBMCs. The receptors were sampled from a woman younger than 35 in good health.

The chain employs TRBV3-1 and TRBJ2-3; TRBD2 agrees at 13 bases. Trimming cost V 3 bases and J 2 bases; bases outside gene matches: 8. The CDR3 consists of 18 residues. The V gene's germline CDR1 is LGHDT and CDR2 YNNKEL (reference sequence). CDR3 amino acids: CASSQPGLAGAYTDTQYF. CDR3 bases: TGTGCCAGCAGCCAGCCCGGACTAGCGGGGGCGTACACAGATACGCAGTATTTT.

The chain combines TRBV7-9 with TRBJ1-5, with D perhaps TRBD1 (5 bases). Trimming cost V 5 bases and J 5 bases, with 10 bases left between them. There are 13 residues in the CDR3. Per germline, CDR1 SEHNR and CDR2 FQNEAQ (reference sequence). CDR3 region: CASSEIGDQPQHF. The DNA of the CDR3 is TGTGCCAGCAGCGAAATAGGGGATCAGCCCCAGCATTTT.

This clonotype was counted at least ten times. CDR3 nucleotides: TGCAGCGTTACCGGGGGGATCAGGAACACTGAAGCTTTCTTT. This translates into CSVTGGIRNTEAFF. The chain recombines TRBV29-1 with TRBJ1-1, with D perhaps TRBD1 (5 bases). Germline lookup yields CDR1 SQVTM and CDR2 ANQGSEA. This CDR3 comprises 14 residues. The ends were cut back, 5 bases at V and 1 base at J, with 14 bases in the middle. Full variable domain (outside the CDR3, taken from reference TRBV29-1 and TRBJ1-1): SAVISQKPSRDICQRGTSLTIQCQVDSQVTMMFWYRQQPGQSLTLIATANQGSEATYESGFVIDKFPISRPNLTFSTLTVSNMSPEDSSIYLCSVTGGIRNTEAFFGQGTRLTVV.

The table lists this clonotype with many counts. For the CDR3, the DNA is TGTGCCAGCAGCCAAGAGAACGAGCAGTACTTC. Translating gives CASSQENEQYF. The rearrangement uses TRBV4-2 and TRBJ2-7; D not certain. Germline V gene lookup returns CDR1 LGHNA and CDR2 YNFKEQ. The germline V and J ends were trimmed by 0 bases and 5 bases, with 2 bases remaining between them. The CDR3 covers 11 residues.

At least ten counts were recorded for this clonotype. The J gene is TRBJ1-5, the V gene TRBV12-3 or TRBV12-4, with D unclear. V was trimmed by 3 bases and J by 3 bases, leaving 9 bases between them. This CDR3 is built from 14 residues. This CDR3 reads CASSLRRDNQPQHF. The CDR3 coding sequence is TGTGCCAGCAGTTTGCGTCGGGACAATCAGCCCCAGCATTTT.

This clonotype was seen only a few times. This rearrangement joins TRBV20-1 to TRBJ1-1; weak D call: TRBD1 (5 bases). Trimming removed 3 bases at V and 4 bases at J, with 12 bases between. The CDR3 runs 13 residues. Germline V lookup: CDR1 DFQATT, CDR2 SNEGSKA (reference sequence). CDR3 in amino acids: CSASPGTVTEAFF. The DNA of the CDR3 is TGCAGTGCTAGCCCAGGGACGGTCACTGAAGCTTTCTTT.

This clonotype was counted at least ten times. The chain is built from TRBV6-5 and TRBJ1-3, with D possibly TRBD1 on 6 matching bases. This CDR3 has 15 amino acids. Trimming shortened V by 2 bases and J by 1 base, and 9 bases separated the two germline ends. The V gene's germline CDR1 is MNHEY and CDR2 SVGAGI. Written as DNA, the CDR3 is TGTGCCAGCAGTTACGGCGACAGGTCTGGAAACACCATATATTTT. Translating it yields CASSYGDRSGNTIYF.

The genes are TRBV29-1 and TRBJ1-1, with D maybe TRBD1 (6 bases). The germline V gene has CDR1 SQVTM and CDR2 ANQGSEA. The CDR3 is 12 amino acids. The CDR3 region is CGAGGLNTEAFF. The CDR3 region has the DNA TGCGGCGCGGGGGGCCTGAACACTGAAGCTTTCTTT.

This clonotype was counted at least ten times. This chain joins TRBV4-1 and TRBJ2-1; the match to TRBD2 covers 7 bases. Germline-derived CDR1 and CDR2 are MGHRA and YSYEKL. This CDR3 is built from 17 residues. With 3 bases clipped from V and 0 bases from J, the junction kept 8 bases outside the gene matches. CDR3 DNA: TGCGCCAGCAGCCACAATCTAGCGGAAAGCTCCTACAATGAGCAGTTCTTC. Encoded protein: CASSHNLAESSYNEQFF.

This clonotype has just a few counts. The genes are TRBV20-1 and TRBJ1-1; D unclear. Germline CDR1 is DFQATT and CDR2 is SNEGSKA (reference sequence). This CDR3 region has 14 residues. Trimming took 3 bases from V and 4 from J, leaving 15 bases between them. CDR3 loop: CSAREHEVSTEAFF. Here the CDR3 DNA reads TGCAGTGCTAGGGAACATGAGGTGAGCACTGAAGCTTTCTTT.

The chain combines TRBV6-1 with TRBJ2-1; possible D gene TRBD2, 6 bases. CDR3 size: 13 residues. V was trimmed by 6 bases and J by 2 bases, leaving 8 bases between them. In germline, CDR1 is MNHNS, CDR2 SASEGT. In DNA, the CDR3 is TGTGCCAGCAGACCGGGGGCCTACAATGAGCAGTTCTTC. Translated: CASRPGAYNEQFF.

This clonotype was detected a few times. The chain has TRBV19 and TRBJ2-1; a weak D match, TRBD1 (5 bases). Germline values: CDR1 LNHDA, CDR2 SQIVND (reference sequence). Trimming stripped 1 base from V and 8 bases from J, with 12 bases between. This CDR3 has 14 amino acids. The CDR3 bases are TGTGCCAGTAGTATAGGGAGCAGGGTCTATGAGCAGTTCTTC. Protein: CASSIGSRVYEQFF.

This clonotype has ten or more counts. The V gene is TRBV6-1, the J gene TRBJ2-2; 9 nucleotides line up with TRBD2. The germline V gene has CDR1 MNHNS and CDR2 SASEGT. The CDR3 is 15 residues long. The ends lost 5 bases at V and 6 bases at J; junction bases unmatched: 7. The DNA of the CDR3 is TGTGCCAGCAGTCGGGGAGCGGGAGGAGCCGGGGAGCTGTTTTTT. This translates into CASSRGAGGAGELFF.

This clonotype occurred many times. The chain is built from TRBV6-5 and TRBJ2-1; D is perhaps TRBD2 (6 bases). The CDR3 length is 13 residues. Trimming took off 2 bases at V and 6 bases at J, with 8 bases between the two ends. Germline CDR1 MNHEY, CDR2 SVGAGI. The CDR3 DNA is TGTGCCAGCAGTTACGGGGGGTCCAATGAGCAGTTCTTC. It is translated as CASSYGGSNEQFF.

This clonotype was seen ten or more times. CDR3 nucleotides: TGTGCCAGCAGCCGGTCGGTAAACGAGCAGTACGTC. It specifies CASSRSVNEQYV. V and J are TRBV7-9 and TRBJ2-7; D gene uncertain. V was pared by 5 bases and J by 5 bases, with 10 bases between. Germline assignment: CDR1 SEHNR and CDR2 FQNEAQ (reference sequence). This CDR3 contains 12 residues.

This clonotype was detected only a few times. The chain employs TRBV20-1 and TRBJ1-5; possible D gene TRBD1, 5 bases. Trimming removed 5 bases at V and 4 bases at J, with 12 bases between. Germline assignment: CDR1 DFQATT and CDR2 SNEGSKA (reference sequence). The CDR3 is 13 amino acids. CDR3 sequence: CSAPLGGNQPQHF. CDR3 coding DNA: TGCAGTGCTCCCCTGGGGGGGAATCAGCCCCAGCATTTT.

This clonotype appeared a few times. This chain connects TRBV5-1 to TRBJ2-2; unclear D gene. This CDR3 is built from 14 residues. V lost 0 bases, J lost 4 bases, and 7 bases lay in between. From germline, CDR1 is SGHRS and CDR2 YFSETQ. The CDR3 reads CASSLASSTGELFF. CDR3 bases: TGCGCCAGCAGCTTGGCCAGTTCCACCGGGGAGCTGTTTTTT.